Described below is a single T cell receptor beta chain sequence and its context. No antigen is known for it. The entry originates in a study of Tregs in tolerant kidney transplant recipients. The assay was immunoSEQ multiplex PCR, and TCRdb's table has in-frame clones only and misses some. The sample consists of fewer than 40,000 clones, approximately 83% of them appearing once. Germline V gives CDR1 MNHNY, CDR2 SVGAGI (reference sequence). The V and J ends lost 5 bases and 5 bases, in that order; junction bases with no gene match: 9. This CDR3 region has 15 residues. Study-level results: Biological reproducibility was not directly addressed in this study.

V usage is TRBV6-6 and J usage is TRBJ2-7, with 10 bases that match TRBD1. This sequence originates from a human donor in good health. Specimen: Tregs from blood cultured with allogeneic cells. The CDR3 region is CASSKFGTGDHEQYF. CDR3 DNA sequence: TGTGCCAGCAGTAAATTCGGGACAGGGGATCACGAGCAGTACTTC.